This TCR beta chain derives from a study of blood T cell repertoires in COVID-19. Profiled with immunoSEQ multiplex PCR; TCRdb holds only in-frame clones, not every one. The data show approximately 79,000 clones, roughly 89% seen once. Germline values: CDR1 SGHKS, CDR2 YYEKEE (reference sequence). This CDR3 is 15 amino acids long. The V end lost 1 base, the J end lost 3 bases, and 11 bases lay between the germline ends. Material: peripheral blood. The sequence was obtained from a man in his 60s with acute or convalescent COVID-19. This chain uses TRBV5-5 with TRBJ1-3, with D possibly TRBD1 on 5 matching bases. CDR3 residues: CASSLQGIHGNTIYF. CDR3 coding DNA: TGTGCCAGCAGCTTGCAGGGCATCCATGGAAACACCATATATTTT. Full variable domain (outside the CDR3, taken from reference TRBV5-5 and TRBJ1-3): DAGVTQSPTHLIKTRGQQVTLRCSPISGHKSVSWYQQVLGQGPQFIFQYYEKEERGRGNFPDRFSARQFPNYSSELNVNALLLGDSALYLCASSLQGIHGNTIYFGEGSWLTVV.